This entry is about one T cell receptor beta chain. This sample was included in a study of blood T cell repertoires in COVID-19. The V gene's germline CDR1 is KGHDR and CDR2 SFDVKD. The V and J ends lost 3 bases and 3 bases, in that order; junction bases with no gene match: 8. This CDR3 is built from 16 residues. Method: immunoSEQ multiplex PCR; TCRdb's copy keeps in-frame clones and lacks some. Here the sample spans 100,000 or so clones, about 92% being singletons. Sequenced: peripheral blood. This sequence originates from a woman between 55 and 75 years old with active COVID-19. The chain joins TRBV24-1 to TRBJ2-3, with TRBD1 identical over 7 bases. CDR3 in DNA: TGTGCCACCAGTGATCCCGGGACAGTCAAAACAGATACGCAGTATTTT. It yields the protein CATSDPGTVKTDTQYF.